The source of this T cell receptor (beta chain) is a study of OX40 agonist ivuxolimab in advanced cancers. Turning to the study itself: Prior anti-PD-1, anti-PD-L1 or anti-CTLA-4 therapy was allowed; 30% to 40% had some.

The CDR3 has 15 residues. J was trimmed by 4 bases and V by 5 bases; bases with no gene match: 10. In germline, CDR1 is SGHTA, CDR2 FQGNSA. Study-level results: CD8+ T cells showed, on average, more clonal expansion than CD4+ cells. People who partly responded at 0.1-3.0 mg/kg had some of the least clonal expansion seen.

Regarding this clone: Its antigen remains unidentified.

Clones were sequenced by immunoSEQ multiplex PCR, and TCRdb holds only the in-frame ones, with some missing. The sample has some 69,000 clones, roughly 87% seen once. The TCR originated in an adult with an advanced solid tumor such as melanoma, head and neck, liver or kidney cancer. This sequence joins TRBV7-2 and TRBJ1-2; 7 positions agree with TRBD1. The sample consisted of CD4+ or CD8+ T cells sorted from blood, taken in a trial of the OX40 agonist ivuxolimab. CDR3 coding DNA: TGTGCCAGCAGCCTAGGGGACAGCTCTTTCTATGGCTACACCTTC. It translates to CASSLGDSSFYGYTF.